A selection of T cell receptor beta chains follows, all from one sample in a study of T cells in Graves' hyperthyroidism and ophthalmopathy. MiXCR, run by TCRdb on the multiplex PCR reads, gives a single entry per CDR3 protein. The data contain over 45,000 distinct CDR3 sequences, about 50% of them singletons. Sequencing input: blood. These receptors were taken from a woman in her twenties or thirties with Graves' ophthalmopathy. Each CDR3 is given with its conserved first and last residue. Fields, in order: clone size, D gene, J gene, CDR3 length, V gene, CDR3 protein, CDR3 DNA. A D gene is named only where the DNA matches it firmly. Rows may omit the clone size; those that give it use once, few, many or a size class.

.	.	TRBJ1-4	14	TRBV6-1	CASSESWAREKLFF	TGTGCCAGCAGTGAAAGCTGGGCGAGGGAAAAACTGTTTTTT
.	.	TRBJ2-2	21	TRBV7-9	CASSPDSPGQYFGPGTGELFF	.
once	.	TRBJ1-6	14	TRBV15	CATSRDRDNSPLHF	TGTGCCACCAGCAGAGATCGGGATAATTCACCCCTCCACTTT
.	.	TRBJ2-1	14	TRBV5-1	CASSLGGRGNEQVF	TGCGCCAGCAGCTTGGGGGGCAGGGGAAATGAGCAGGTCTTC
many	.	TRBJ2-1	14	TRBV10-3	CAIRRESSYNEQFF	TGTGCCATCAGGCGGGAAAGCTCCTACAATGAGCAGTTCTTC
.	TRBD1	TRBJ2-3	16	TRBV10-3	CAVRAPGTGKSDTQYF	TGTGCCGTCAGGGCCCCCGGGACAGGGAAATCAGATACGCAGTATTTC
.	TRBD2	TRBJ2-3	14	TRBV12-3/TRBV12-4	CASSINGGSDTQYF	TGTGCCAGCAGCATTAACGGCGGGAGCGATACGCAGTATTTT
many	.	TRBJ1-2	15	TRBV5-6	CASSLTGLIPYGYTF	TGTGCCAGCAGCTTAACGGGCCTGATTCCCTATGGCTACACCTTC
.	.	TRBJ2-1	11	TRBV7-3	CASSLSDRPFF	TGTGCCAGCAGCCTATCAGACAGGCCGTTCTTC
.	.	TRBJ2-7	15	TRBV24-1	CATSDLTGTSYEQYF	TGTGCCACCAGTGACCTCACAGGGACATCCTACGAGCAGTACTTC